This T cell receptor (beta chain) was identified in a study of regulatory T cells in long-lasting Graves disease. Libraries of TCR beta came from iRepertoire HTBI primers plus Arm-PCR of CDR3 regions. TCRdb reprocessed the multiplex PCR reads via MiXCR and lists one record per CDR3 protein. Altogether about 430,000 distinct CDR3 sequences are present, over 20% being singletons, with the ten largest covering approximately 14%. Trimming took 7 bases from V and 5 from J, leaving 10 bases between them. CDR3 length: 13 amino acids. The V gene's germline CDR1 is SGHRS and CDR2 YFSETQ. Time point specified: persistent/refractory GD, antithyroid drugs over 5 years with positive TRAb. With RNA extracted from PBMCs as input, the TCR library was made.

This sequence joins TRBV5-1 and TRBJ1-6, with D maybe TRBD1 (5 bases). Source: peripheral blood mononuclear cells (PBMCs), taken when the disease was refractory, from a patient treated with antithyroid drugs. This clonotype originated in a female donor with Graves disease. CDR3 in DNA: TGCGCCAGCGCGGCACAGGATAATTCACCCCTCCACTTT. This encodes CASAAQDNSPLHF.